This T cell receptor beta chain was sequenced in a study of graft-versus-host responses after intestinal transplantation. Overall study findings and caveats: Researchers found GvH clones in recipient marrow, and some showed up first in ileum or blood.

Regarding this clone: What it binds is not known.

Germline V gene lookup returns CDR1 SQVTM and CDR2 ANQGSEA. V lost 6 bases, J lost 7 bases, and 24 bases lay in between. The CDR3 is 15 residues long. The data were produced by immunoSEQ multiplex PCR, yet TCRdb's version contains in-frame clones alone and is incomplete. Of 140,000 or so clones in the sample, about 90% were seen once. This rearrangement joins TRBV29-1 to TRBJ1-2; D may be TRBD1 (6 bases). The sample was unstimulated CD4+ T cells sorted from spleen or lymph node cells, taken before intestinal transplant. The sequence was obtained from a human donor who received an intestinal transplant. The chain's CDR3 is CSVIEFPIGGFGYTF. The CDR3 DNA sequence: TGCAGCGTCATTGAGTTTCCGATTGGGGGCTTTGGCTACACCTTC. Full variable domain (remainder filled in from reference TRBV29-1 and TRBJ1-2): SAVISQKPSRDICQRGTSLTIQCQVDSQVTMMFWYRQQPGQSLTLIATANQGSEATYESGFVIDKFPISRPNLTFSTLTVSNMSPEDSSIYLCSVIEFPIGGFGYTFGSGTRLTVV.